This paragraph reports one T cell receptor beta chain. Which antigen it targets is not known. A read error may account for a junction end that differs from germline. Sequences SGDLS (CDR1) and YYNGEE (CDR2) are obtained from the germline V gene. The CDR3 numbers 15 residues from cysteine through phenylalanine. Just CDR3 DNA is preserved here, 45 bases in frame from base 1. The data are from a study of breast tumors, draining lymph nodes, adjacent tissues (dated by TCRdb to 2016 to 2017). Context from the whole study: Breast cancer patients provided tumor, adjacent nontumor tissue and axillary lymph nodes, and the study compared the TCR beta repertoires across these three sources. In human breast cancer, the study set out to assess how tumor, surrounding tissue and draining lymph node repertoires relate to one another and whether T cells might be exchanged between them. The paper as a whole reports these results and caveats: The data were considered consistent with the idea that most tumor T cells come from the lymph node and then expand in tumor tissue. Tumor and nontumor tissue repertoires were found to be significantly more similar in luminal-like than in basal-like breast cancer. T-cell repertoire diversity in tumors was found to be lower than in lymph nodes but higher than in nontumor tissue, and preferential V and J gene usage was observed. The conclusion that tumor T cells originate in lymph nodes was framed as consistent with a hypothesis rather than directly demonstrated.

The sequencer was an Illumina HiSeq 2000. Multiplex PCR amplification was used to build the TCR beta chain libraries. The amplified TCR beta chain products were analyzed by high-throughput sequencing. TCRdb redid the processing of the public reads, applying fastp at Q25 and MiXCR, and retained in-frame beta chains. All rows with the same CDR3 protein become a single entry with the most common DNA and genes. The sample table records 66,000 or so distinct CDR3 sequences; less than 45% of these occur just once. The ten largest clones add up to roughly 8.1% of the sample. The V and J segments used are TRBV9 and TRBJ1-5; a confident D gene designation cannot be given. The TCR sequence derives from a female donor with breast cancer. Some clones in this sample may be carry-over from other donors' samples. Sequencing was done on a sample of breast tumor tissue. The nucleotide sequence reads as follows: TGTGCCAACAGCGTAGAAGGGAATAGCAATCAGTCCCAGCATTTT. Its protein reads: CANSVEGNSNQSQHF. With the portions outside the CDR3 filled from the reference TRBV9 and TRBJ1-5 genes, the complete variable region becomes DSGVTQTPKHLITATGQRVTLRCSPRSGDLSVYWYQQSLDQGLQFLIQYYNGEERAKGNILERFSAQQFPDLHSELNLSSLELGDSALYFCANSVEGNSNQSQHFGDGTRLSIL.